The source of this T cell receptor (beta chain) is a study of regulatory T cells in long-lasting Graves disease. On the study more broadly: In persistent Graves' disease, antithyroid drugs had been taken for over 5 years and TSH receptor antibodies stayed positive.

The junction had 5 bases not matched to a gene; V was cut back by 0 bases and J by 3 bases. This CDR3 contains 15 residues. Germline lookup yields CDR1 DFQATT and CDR2 SNEGSKA (reference sequence). Arm-PCR with iRepertoire HTBI primers amplified the CDR3 regions for these TCR beta libraries. TCRdb reanalysed the multiplex PCR reads using MiXCR and keeps one entry per CDR3 protein. The table has 400,000 to 500,000 distinct CDR3 sequences, roughly 23% seen once. Findings and limits, study-wide: Newly diagnosed patients had higher TCR diversity than persistent Graves' patients did. The work looked only at peripheral blood and did not look at thyroid tissue.

This clonotype was recorded at least ten times. Its antigen is as yet unknown. As to time point: persistent/refractory GD, antithyroid drugs over 5 years with positive TRAb. PBMCs provided the RNA from which the TCR library was made. Each of the patients was recruited from an endocrinology department situated in Xi'an, China. The receptor was derived from a female donor with Graves disease. The chain combines TRBV20-1 with TRBJ2-5; TRBD2 aligns across 9 bases. This material consisted of peripheral blood mononuclear cells (PBMCs), taken when the disease was refractory, from a patient treated with antithyroid drugs. DNA of the CDR3: TGCAGTGCTAGAGACAGTAGCGGGAGTAAAGAGACCCAGTACTTC. Amino acids: CSARDSSGSKETQYF.